This T cell receptor (beta chain) was found in a study of T cell changes during pregnancy in multiple sclerosis. The germline gives CDR1 LGHNT, CDR2 FRNRAP. The CDR3 is 13 amino acids. The V end was cut by 4 bases, the J end by 7 bases, with 13 bases between. Libraries were prepared by immunoSEQ multiplex PCR; TCRdb keeps only in-frame clonotypes and omits some of them. The profile covers roughly 57,000 clones, with 80% to 95% appearing a single time and approximately 0.64% taken by the ten largest. The sequence derives from a female donor with multiple sclerosis, enrolled in a pregnancy study. This chain uses TRBV12-5 with TRBJ1-2; the D gene is possibly TRBD1 (6 bases). Sequenced here: CD4+ T cells from peripheral blood mononuclear cells, sampled after pregnancy. The CDR3 here is CASGSLRGAGYTF. CDR3 coding DNA: TGTGCTAGTGGTTCGCTCAGGGGTGCTGGCTACACCTTC.